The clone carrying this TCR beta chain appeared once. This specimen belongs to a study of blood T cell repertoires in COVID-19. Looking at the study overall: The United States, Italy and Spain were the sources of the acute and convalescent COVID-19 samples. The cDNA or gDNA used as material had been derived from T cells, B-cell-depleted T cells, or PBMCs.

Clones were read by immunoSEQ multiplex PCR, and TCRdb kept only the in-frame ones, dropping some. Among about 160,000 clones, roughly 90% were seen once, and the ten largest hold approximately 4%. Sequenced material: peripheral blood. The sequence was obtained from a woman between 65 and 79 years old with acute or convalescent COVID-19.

The CDR3 DNA reads TGTGCCAGCAGTTACTCGATTTGGGCCACCGGGGAGCTGTTTTTT. Translating gives CASSYSIWATGELFF. This chain joins TRBV6-2 or TRBV6-3 and TRBJ2-2; D is uncertain. The germline V gene has CDR1 MNHEY and CDR2 SVGEGT. The length of the CDR3 is 15 residues. Trimming removed 0 bases from V and 4 bases from J, with 9 bases in between.